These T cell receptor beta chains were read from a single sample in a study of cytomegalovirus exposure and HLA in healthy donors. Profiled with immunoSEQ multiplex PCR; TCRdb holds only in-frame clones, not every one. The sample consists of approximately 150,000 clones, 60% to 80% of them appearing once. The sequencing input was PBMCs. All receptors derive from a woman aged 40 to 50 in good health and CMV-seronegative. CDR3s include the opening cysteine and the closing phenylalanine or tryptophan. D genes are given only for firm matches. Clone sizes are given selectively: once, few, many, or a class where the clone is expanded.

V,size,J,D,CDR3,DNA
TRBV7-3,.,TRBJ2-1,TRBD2,CASSLQTSSYNEQFF,TGTGCCAGCAGCCTCCAGACTAGCAGCTACAATGAGCAGTTCTTC
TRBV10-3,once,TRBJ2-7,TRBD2,CAISAMTSGGTYEQYF,TGTGCCATCAGTGCAATGACTAGCGGGGGTACCTACGAGCAGTACTTC
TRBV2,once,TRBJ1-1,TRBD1,CASSPLTGGNTEAFF,TGTGCCAGCAGTCCTCTTACAGGGGGGAACACTGAAGCTTTCTTT
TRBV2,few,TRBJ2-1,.,CANSFYNEQFF,TGTGCCAACTCCTTTTACAATGAGCAGTTCTTC
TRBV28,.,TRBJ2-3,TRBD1,CASSLGWGQGITDTQYF,TGTGCCAGCAGTTTGGGGTGGGGACAGGGTATCACAGATACGCAGTATTTT
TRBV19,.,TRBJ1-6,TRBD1,CASSLQTGGLSSYNSPLHF,TGTGCCAGTAGTCTTCAAACAGGGGGACTGAGCTCCTATAATTCACCCCTCCACTTT
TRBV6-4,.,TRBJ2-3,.,CASSDGGVTTDTQYF,TGTGCCAGCAGTGACGGCGGAGTTACCACAGATACGCAGTATTTT
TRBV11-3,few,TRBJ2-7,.,CASSPSRGYEQYF,TGTGCCAGCAGCCCGAGCCGGGGCTACGAGCAGTACTTC
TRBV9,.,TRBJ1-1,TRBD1,CASTGQGASTEAFF,TGTGCCAGCACCGGACAGGGGGCGAGCACTGAAGCTTTCTTT
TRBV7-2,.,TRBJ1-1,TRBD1,CASSLGQGLAEAFF,TGTGCCAGCAGCCTCGGACAGGGTTTAGCTGAAGCTTTCTTT
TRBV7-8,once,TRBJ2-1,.,CASSLGGTSYNEQFF,TGTGCCAGCAGCTTAGGCGGGACCTCCTACAATGAGCAGTTCTTC
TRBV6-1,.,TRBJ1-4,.,CASSEPRQATNEKLFF,TGTGCCAGCAGTGAACCACGACAGGCAACTAATGAAAAACTGTTTTTT
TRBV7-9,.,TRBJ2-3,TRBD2,CASSSGTITADTQYF,TGTGCCAGCAGCTCCGGGACTATCACCGCAGATACGCAGTATTTT
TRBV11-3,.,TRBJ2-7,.,CASSAGVYEQYF,TGTGCCAGCAGCGCAGGGGTCTACGAGCAGTACTTC
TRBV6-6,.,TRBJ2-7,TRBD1,CASMPGGPYEQYF,TGTGCCAGCATGCCAGGGGGCCCCTACGAGCAGTACTTC
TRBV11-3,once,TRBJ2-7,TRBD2,CARTLAGVGYEQYF,TGTGCCAGAACCCTAGCGGGAGTAGGGTACGAGCAGTACTTC
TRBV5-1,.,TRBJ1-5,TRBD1,CASSAPGGTDQPQHF,TGCGCCAGCAGCGCGCCCGGAGGGACAGATCAGCCCCAGCATTTT
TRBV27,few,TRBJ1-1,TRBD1,CASSLLSGQGLWEAFF,TGTGCCAGCAGTTTACTATCCGGACAGGGACTTTGGGAAGCTTTCTTT
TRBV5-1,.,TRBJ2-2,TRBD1,CASSSHRGRAGELFF,TGCGCCAGCAGCTCGCACAGGGGTAGGGCCGGGGAGCTGTTTTTT
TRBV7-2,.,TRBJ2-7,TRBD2,CASSLRSGGSSYEQYF,TGTGCCAGCAGCTTACGGAGCGGGGGGAGCTCCTACGAGCAGTACTTC
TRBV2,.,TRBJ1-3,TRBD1,CASRDRGLWNTIYF,TGTGCCAGCAGGGACAGGGGCTTGTGGAACACCATATATTTT
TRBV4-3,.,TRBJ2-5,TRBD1,CASSKSIGTGGETQYF,TGCGCCAGCAGCAAAAGTATCGGGACAGGGGGAGAGACCCAGTACTTC
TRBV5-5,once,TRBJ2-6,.,CASSLAPRGRSSGANVLTF,TGTGCCAGCAGCTTGGCCCCCCGGGGTCGGAGCTCTGGGGCCAACGTCCTGACTTTC
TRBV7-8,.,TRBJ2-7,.,CASSPRQLTYEQYF,TGTGCCAGCAGCCCACGACAGCTTACCTACGAGCAGTACTTC
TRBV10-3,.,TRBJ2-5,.,CAIRDRPKETQYF,TGTGCCATCAGAGACAGACCGAAAGAGACCCAGTACTTC
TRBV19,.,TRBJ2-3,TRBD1,CASSFSDRFSYTDTQYF,TGTGCCAGTAGTTTCTCGGACAGGTTCTCATACACAGATACGCAGTATTTT
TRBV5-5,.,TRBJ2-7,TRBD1,CASSLAGGAYEQYF,TGTGCCAGCAGCTTGGCAGGGGGAGCCTACGAGCAGTACTTC
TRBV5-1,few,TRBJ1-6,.,CASSLSGSYNSPLHF,TGCGCCAGCAGCTTATCAGGGTCCTATAATTCACCCCTCCACTTT
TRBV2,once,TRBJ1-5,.,CASSEAQGRQPQHF,TGTGCCAGCAGTGAAGCGCAGGGTCGTCAGCCCCAGCATTTT
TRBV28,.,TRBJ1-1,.,CASSLTGNTEAFF,TGTGCCAGCAGTCTCACAGGGAACACTGAAGCTTTCTTT
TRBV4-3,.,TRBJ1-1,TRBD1,CASSRRKTGTDTEAFF,TGCGCCAGCAGCCGCAGAAAGACAGGGACGGACACTGAAGCTTTCTTT
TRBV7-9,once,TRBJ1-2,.,CASSLVEGGVSGYTF,TGTGCCAGCAGCCTGGTAGAAGGGGGGGTATCTGGCTACACCTTC
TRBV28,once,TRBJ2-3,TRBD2,CASAHLGLAGGPGTQYF,TGTGCCAGCGCCCACCTGGGACTAGCGGGAGGACCCGGTACGCAGTATTTT
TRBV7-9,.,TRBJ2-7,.,CASSRRDTEQYF,TGTGCCAGCAGTCGCCGGGACACCGAGCAGTACTTC
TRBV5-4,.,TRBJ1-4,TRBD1,CASSLGGGATNEKLFF,TGTGCCAGCAGCTTGGGAGGGGGCGCAACTAATGAAAAACTGTTTTTT
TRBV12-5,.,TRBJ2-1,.,CASAPRGNEQFF,TGTGCTAGTGCGCCTCGGGGCAATGAGCAGTTCTTC
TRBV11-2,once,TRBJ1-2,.,CASSPDSPNYGYTF,TGTGCCAGCAGCCCGGACAGCCCTAACTATGGCTACACCTTC
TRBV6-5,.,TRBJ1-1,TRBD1,CASRPGGFAEAFF,TGTGCCAGCAGACCAGGGGGTTTCGCTGAAGCTTTCTTT
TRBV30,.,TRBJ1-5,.,CACQVSNQPQHF,TGTGCCTGCCAGGTTAGCAATCAGCCCCAGCATTTT
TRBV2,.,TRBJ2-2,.,CASSAQGAGELFF,TGTGCCAGCAGCGCACAGGGCGCCGGGGAGCTGTTTTTT
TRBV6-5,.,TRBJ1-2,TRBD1,CASTLTGGKGYTF,TGTGCCAGCACCCTGACAGGGGGGAAAGGCTACACCTTC
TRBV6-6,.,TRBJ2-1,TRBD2,CASSPGGGSYNEQFF,TGTGCCAGCAGTCCGGGGGGAGGATCCTACAATGAGCAGTTCTTC
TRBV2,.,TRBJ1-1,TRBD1,CASGGQVNTEAFF,TGTGCCAGCGGGGGACAGGTGAACACTGAAGCTTTCTTT
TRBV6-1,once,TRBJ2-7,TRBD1,CASEGDRFSYEQYF,TGTGCCAGTGAGGGGGACAGATTCTCCTACGAGCAGTACTTC
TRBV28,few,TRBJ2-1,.,CASSWVSGAYNEQFF,TGTGCCAGCAGTTGGGTAAGCGGAGCCTACAATGAGCAGTTCTTC
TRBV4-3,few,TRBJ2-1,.,CASSFVFRDNNEQFF,TGCGCCAGCAGCTTCGTATTCCGGGACAACAATGAGCAGTTCTTC
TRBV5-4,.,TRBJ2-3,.,CASSLDITDTQYF,TGTGCCAGCAGCTTGGACATCACAGATACGCAGTATTTT
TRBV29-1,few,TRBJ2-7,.,CSVEGQRYEQYF,TGCAGCGTTGAGGGGCAGCGCTACGAGCAGTACTTC
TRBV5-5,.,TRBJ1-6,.,CASSWGGGAISPLHF,TGTGCCAGCAGCTGGGGAGGGGGGGCGATTTCACCCCTCCACTTT
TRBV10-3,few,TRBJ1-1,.,CAIGPDSKAFF,TGTGCCATCGGCCCGGACAGTAAAGCTTTCTTT
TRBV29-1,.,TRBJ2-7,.,CSVLGGGTYEQYF,TGCAGCGTCCTTGGGGGGGGCACCTACGAGCAGTACTTC
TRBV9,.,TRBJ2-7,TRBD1,CASSATPGTGSYEQYF,TGTGCCAGCAGCGCAACCCCCGGGACAGGGTCCTACGAGCAGTACTTC
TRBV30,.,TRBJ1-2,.,CAWRQVDSYGYTF,TGTGCCTGGAGACAAGTCGACAGCTATGGCTACACCTTC
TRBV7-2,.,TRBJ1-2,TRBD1,CASSADRIYGYTF,TGTGCCAGCAGCGCGGACAGGATCTACGGCTACACCTTC
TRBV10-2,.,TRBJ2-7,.,CASSGSGVYEQYF,TGCGCCAGCAGTGGGTCAGGGGTTTACGAGCAGTACTTC
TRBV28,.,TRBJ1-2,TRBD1,CASREDRGSGYTF,TGTGCCAGCAGGGAGGACAGGGGTTCTGGCTACACCTTC
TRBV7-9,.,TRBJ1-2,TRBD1,CASSPGQGPGANYGYTF,TGTGCCAGCAGCCCCGGACAGGGACCAGGGGCTAACTATGGCTACACCTTC
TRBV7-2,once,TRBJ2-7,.,CASSLLPQDEQYF,TGTGCCAGCAGCTTACTCCCCCAGGACGAGCAGTACTTC
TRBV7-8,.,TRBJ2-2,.,CASSLSHRVVTGELFF,TGTGCCAGCAGCTTATCCCACAGGGTGGTGACCGGGGAGCTGTTTTTT